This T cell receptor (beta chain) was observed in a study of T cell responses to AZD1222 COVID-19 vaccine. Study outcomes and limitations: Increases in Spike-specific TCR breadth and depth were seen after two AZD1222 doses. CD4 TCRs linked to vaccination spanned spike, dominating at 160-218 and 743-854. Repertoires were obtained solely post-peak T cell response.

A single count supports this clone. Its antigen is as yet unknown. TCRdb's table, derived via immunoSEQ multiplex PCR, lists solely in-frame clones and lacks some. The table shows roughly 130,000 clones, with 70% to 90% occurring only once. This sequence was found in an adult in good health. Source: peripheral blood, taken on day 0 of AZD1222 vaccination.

CDR3 region: CSARKEDLQHF. The CDR3 nucleotides read TGCAGTGCTAGGAAGGAGGATCTCCAGCATTTT. V and J are TRBV20-1 and TRBJ1-5, with D hard to call. Trimming shortened V by 3 bases and J by 12 bases, and 12 bases separated the two germline ends. This CDR3 spans 11 amino acids. Germline values: CDR1 DFQATT, CDR2 SNEGSKA (reference sequence).